The text below deals with one TCR beta chain. Its target is not known. Trimming cost V 6 bases and J 5 bases, with 14 bases left between them. CDR3 length: 12 residues. Germline loops: CDR1 DFQATT, CDR2 SNEGSKA (reference sequence). This sample was taken from a study of human T cells and chemical hapten exposure. Background on the study: Weekly scalp doses of diphenylcyclopropenone were given to patients during the roughly 25-week study.

The study, taken as a whole, reports: Sensitizing with DPC caused no change in TCRs above 1 in 1000 frequency.

Time point denoted: patch test 2, 6 weeks after DPC sensitization. The treatment was: therapeutic diphenylcyclopropenone sensitization with weekly scalp DPC. MiXCR, run by TCRdb on the RACE reads, gives a single entry per CDR3 protein. The profile shows some 79,000 distinct CDR3 sequences, more than 9% of them singletons. The receptor was isolated from a woman aged 45-60 years with alopecia areata. Some clones in this sample may be carry-over from other donors' samples. The sample in question was whole blood, obtained in connection with sensitization to the hapten diphenylcyclopropenone (DPC). This chain joins TRBV20-1 and TRBJ2-7; the D gene could be TRBD1 or TRBD2 (5 bases each). CDR3 DNA sequence: TGCAGTGCGAGCCCTCGAGGGGACGAGCAGTACTTC. Translation gives CSASPRGDEQYF.